Given below is one T cell receptor beta chain in context. Its specificity is unknown. CDR1 is SGHVS, CDR2 FNYEAQ, per germline. V was shortened by 8 bases and J by 2 bases, with 13 bases between the two germline ends. CDR3 length: 13 residues. In TCRdb, the reads were re-called with MiXCR into one record per CDR3 protein. The sample records 900,000 to 950,000 distinct CDR3 sequences, around 32% being singletons. This entry comes from a study of T cell repertoires in cytomegalovirus infection. This receptor was taken from a human donor in good health (CMV status not recorded). Some clones in this sample may be carry-over from other donors' samples. The material sequenced was cultured CD8+ T cells from PBMCs, taken from culture after CMV antigen stimulation. The gene calls are TRBV7-6 and TRBJ2-7, with D perhaps TRBD2 (5 bases). DNA for the CDR3: TGTGCCAGCTCGGACTCCCGAACCTACGAGCAGTACTTC. It encodes CASSDSRTYEQYF. The full variable domain, its missing parts supplied by reference TRBV7-6 and TRBJ2-7, is GAGVSQSPRYKVTKRGQDVALRCDPISGHVSLYWYRQALGQGPEFLTYFNYEAQQDKSGLPNDRFSAERPEGSISTLTIQRTEQRDSAMYRCASSDSRTYEQYFGPGTRLTVT.